The next 29 T cell receptor beta chains were all read from a single sample in a study of early T cells in non-severe SARS-CoV-2 infection. A single record per CDR3 protein comes from TCRdb applying MiXCR to the 5' RACE reads. The table records more than 85,000 distinct CDR3 sequences, around 12% of them present only once. Input material: whole blood. These receptors originate from an adult who was a healthcare worker with PCR-confirmed SARS-CoV-2 infection or an uninfected control (not recorded which).

This clonotype has more than one count but fewer than ten. The chain has TRBV6-5 and TRBJ2-7; 10 bases fit TRBD2. The CDR3 is 16 amino acids. Germline assignment: CDR1 MNHEY and CDR2 SVGAGI. With V trimmed by 2 bases and J by 6 bases, 10 bases remained unmatched. As DNA, the CDR3 is TGTGCCAGCAGTTACGAAGCGGGAGGGCCAGGGGTCGAGCAGTACTTC. Its protein is CASSYEAGGPGVEQYF.

This clonotype has more than one count but fewer than ten. The J gene is TRBJ1-6, the V gene TRBV28; TRBD1 aligns across 10 bases. The CDR3 loop spans 14 amino acids. The germline V gene has CDR1 MDHEN and CDR2 SYDVKM. After removal of 3 bases from V and 10 bases from J, the junction contained 3 bases not matched to a gene. As DNA, the CDR3 is TGTGCCAGCAGTTTGGGACAGGGGAGGTCACCCCTCCACTTT. It is translated as CASSLGQGRSPLHF.

The chain recombines TRBV18 with TRBJ2-7; D is unclear. V gave up 1 base and J gave up 7 bases, with 8 bases separating them. From germline, CDR1 is KGHSH and CDR2 LQKENI. CDR3 length equals 12 residues. CDR3 region: CASSPQPQEQYF. CDR3 coding DNA: TGTGCCAGCTCACCACAGCCTCAGGAGCAGTACTTC.

The sample holds one count of this clonotype. The rearrangement joins TRBV20-1 to TRBJ2-1; TRBD2 matches at 8 bases. The CDR3 loop spans 14 amino acids. Germline V gene data show CDR1 as DFQATT and CDR2 as SNEGSKA (reference sequence). V shed 6 bases, J shed 0 bases, and the junction held 4 bases outside the gene matches. The CDR3 nucleotides read TGCAGTGCGCCCGGGACTAGCTCCTACAATGAGCAGTTCTTC. Translation gives CSAPGTSSYNEQFF.

The rearrangement uses TRBV12-3 or TRBV12-4 and TRBJ2-7, with 11 bases identical to TRBD1. The CDR3 extends over 14 amino acids. Trimming took 5 bases from V and 7 from J; bases not matched to a gene: 7. The CDR3 region is CASSPPGQGGEQYF. CDR3 nucleotide sequence: TGTGCCAGCAGTCCCCCGGGACAGGGGGGAGAGCAGTACTTC.

This clonotype was seen only once. The CDR3 spells CASSLRLASRNEQFF. The DNA for the CDR3 is TGTGCCAGCAGCTTACGACTAGCATCGCGCAATGAGCAGTTCTTC. The chain has TRBV7-3 and TRBJ2-1; 7 nucleotides align to TRBD2. The J segment lost 6 bases and the V segment lost 2 bases, leaving 7 bases of the junction unmatched. The CDR3 covers 15 residues. Germline V lookup: CDR1 SGHTA, CDR2 FQGTGA.

This clonotype was detected only a few times. V and J are TRBV28 and TRBJ2-2; D is unresolved. The CDR3 has 11 amino acids. The V gene's germline CDR1 is MDHEN and CDR2 SYDVKM. The germline V and J ends were trimmed by 3 bases and 9 bases, with 5 bases remaining between them. The DNA of the CDR3 is TGTGCCAGCAGTTTTATGCGGGAGCTGTTTTTT. It specifies CASSFMRELFF.

This clonotype was seen a few times. The chain has TRBV29-1 and TRBJ2-3, with 8 bases identical to TRBD2. J gave up 5 bases and V 0 bases, and 4 bases lay outside the gene matches. There are 14 residues in the CDR3. Germline assignment: CDR1 SQVTM and CDR2 ANQGSEA. The CDR3 reads CSVEEGREVDTQYF. DNA of the CDR3: TGCAGCGTTGAAGAAGGGCGGGAGGTAGATACGCAGTATTTT.

This clonotype has more than one count but fewer than ten. The chain couples TRBV7-2 to TRBJ1-1; D ambiguous. Looked up from germline, CDR1 is SGHTA and CDR2 is FQGNSA. There are 12 residues in the CDR3. V lost 2 bases, J lost 10 bases, and 11 bases lay in between. The CDR3 DNA reads as TGTGCCAGCAGCTTATCAGCCGGCGCAGCTTTCTTT. It is translated as CASSLSAGAAFF.

The chain combines TRBV4-3 with TRBJ2-7, with D tentatively TRBD1 or TRBD2 (5 bases each). Germline lookup yields CDR1 LGHNA and CDR2 YSLEER. CDR3 length: 15 amino acids. With 1 base removed from V and 1 base from J, the gap between germline ends came to 11 bases. CDR3 in DNA: TGCGCCAGCAGCCAAGCCCCGGGACCTTCCTACGAGCAGTACTTC. Translated, it gives CASSQAPGPSYEQYF.

This chain connects TRBV5-1 to TRBJ1-1, with D hard to call. The ends were cut back, 4 bases at V and 0 bases at J, with 13 bases in the middle. CDR1 SGHRS and CDR2 YFSETQ come from the germline V gene. This CDR3 has 15 amino acids. The CDR3 nucleotides are TGCGCCAGCAGCCCCCTGTCGTTTATGAACACTGAAGCTTTCTTT. Translation gives CASSPLSFMNTEAFF.

This clonotype was seen many times. The V and J genes are TRBV5-1 and TRBJ2-3; no reliable D call. This CDR3 has 11 amino acids. Germline values: CDR1 SGHRS, CDR2 YFSETQ. V lost 7 bases and J 4 bases, leaving 7 bases between the germline ends. The CDR3 nucleotides are TGCGCCAGCGCACAGTCAGATACGCAGTATTTT. Residues: CASAQSDTQYF. Together with reference TRBV5-1 and TRBJ2-3, the CDR3 gives the full variable domain: KAGVTQTPRYLIKTRGQQVTLSCSPISGHRSVSWYQQTPGQGLQFLFEYFSETQRNKGNFPGRFSGRQFSNSRSEMNVSTLELGDSALYLCASAQSDTQYFGPGTRLTVL.

This clonotype has only one observation. The rearrangement uses TRBV20-1 and TRBJ2-7; 9 bases agree with TRBD1. This CDR3 is 14 amino acids long. CDR1 is DFQATT and CDR2 is SNEGSKA in the germline V gene (reference sequence). V shed 1 base, J shed 6 bases, and the junction held 7 bases outside the gene matches. CDR3 protein: CSARVEQGAGEQYF. CDR3 bases: TGCAGTGCTAGAGTTGAACAGGGGGCGGGCGAGCAGTACTTC.

This clonotype has at least ten counts. The genes are TRBV9 and TRBJ2-7, with D unresolved. The CDR3 totals 16 residues. From germline, CDR1 is SGDLS and CDR2 YYNGEE. Trimming left V 0 bases short and J 6 bases short, with 19 bases between. The CDR3 is CASSVVGDPEASEQYF. CDR3 nucleotides: TGTGCCAGCAGCGTAGTTGGAGACCCCGAGGCCTCCGAGCAGTACTTC.

This clonotype has only a few counts. This chain joins TRBV12-3 or TRBV12-4 and TRBJ2-7, with 13 positions matching TRBD2. J was trimmed by 5 bases and V by 3 bases; bases with no gene match: 4. The CDR3 has 15 residues. CDR3 loop: CASSFRLAGGNEQYF. CDR3 DNA sequence: TGTGCCAGCAGTTTTAGACTAGCGGGAGGAAACGAGCAGTACTTC.

Ten or more counts support this clonotype. Mismatch with germline at one junction end may stem from a read error. The chain is built from TRBV7-9 and TRBJ2-7, with 7 bases that match TRBD1. This CDR3 is 13 amino acids long. Germline CDR1 and CDR2: SEHNR and FQNEAQ (reference sequence). The DNA of the CDR3 is TGTGCCAGCAGCTTCGGCCCCACAGGGGAGCGGTACTTC. This encodes CASSFGPTGERYF.

The table lists this clonotype with a few counts. The CDR3 DNA sequence: TGTGCCAGCAGCCCCAGATTTGGGACGTTGACTGAAGCTTTCTTT. It codes for CASSPRFGTLTEAFF. The chain recombines TRBV7-2 with TRBJ1-1, with D possibly being TRBD1 (5 bases). V lost 5 bases, J lost 5 bases, and 18 bases lay in between. Germline CDR1 is SGHTA and CDR2 is FQGNSA. The CDR3 is 15 amino acids.

The chain recombines TRBV5-3 with TRBJ2-7; 10 positions match TRBD2. TRBV5-3 is an ORF; its function is uncertain. The J segment lost 4 bases and the V segment lost 0 bases, leaving 7 bases of the junction unmatched. The CDR3 runs 16 residues. The CDR3 region is CARSLAPLAGSYEQYF. The CDR3 nucleotides are TGTGCCAGAAGCTTGGCCCCACTAGCGGGATCGTACGAGCAGTACTTC.

This chain connects TRBV20-1 to TRBJ2-7; TRBD2 aligns across 13 bases. The CDR3 loop spans 19 amino acids. With 3 bases clipped from V and 0 bases from J, the junction kept 14 bases outside the gene matches. The V gene's germline CDR1 is DFQATT and CDR2 SNEGSKA (reference sequence). The DNA for the CDR3 is TGCAGTGCTAGTAAACCGGGACTAGCGGGACTAGCGATCTCCTACGAGCAGTACTTC. Its protein is CSASKPGLAGLAISYEQYF.

The rearrangement links TRBV6-1 to TRBJ2-7; 7 bases fit TRBD2. V was clipped by 3 bases and J by 3 bases; unmatched bases: 2. The germline gives CDR1 MNHNS, CDR2 SASEGT. CDR3 size: 13 residues. CDR3 nucleotide sequence: TGTGCCAGCAGTGAGGAGCGGGACTACGAGCAGTACTTC. Residues: CASSEERDYEQYF.

In its sample, this clonotype was seen many times. V gene TRBV7-9 combines with J gene TRBJ1-1; D ambiguous. V lost 5 bases, J lost 3 bases, and 16 bases lay in between. The CDR3 totals 15 residues. CDR1 and CDR2 from the germline V gene are SEHNR and FQNEAQ (reference sequence). CDR3 DNA sequence: TGTGCCAGCAGCCCAGATTTGGGCCCTCACACTGAAGCTTTCTTT. Residues: CASSPDLGPHTEAFF. The full variable domain, its missing parts supplied by reference TRBV7-9 and TRBJ1-1, is DTGVSQNPRHKITKRGQNVTFRCDPISEHNRLYWYRQTLGQGPEFLTYFQNEAQLEKSRLLSDRFSAERPKGSFSTLEIQRTEQGDSAMYLCASSPDLGPHTEAFFGQGTRLTVV.

The table lists this clonotype with a few counts. The CDR3 sequence is CASSQEVLASAREQFF. The CDR3, as DNA: TGCGCCAGCAGCCAGGAGGTACTAGCGTCCGCGCGTGAGCAGTTCTTC. V and J are TRBV4-1 and TRBJ2-1; TRBD2 matches 7 bases. Germline V gene data show CDR1 as MGHRA and CDR2 as YSYEKL. The CDR3 covers 16 residues. V lost 3 bases and J lost 9; bases outside the gene matches: 14.

This clonotype occurred many times. The chain combines TRBV29-1 with TRBJ2-5; 9 bases are a match to TRBD1. V trimming: 4 bases; J trimming: 4 bases; junction bases outside the gene matches: 4. Germline-derived CDR1 and CDR2 are SQVTM and ANQGSEA. The length of the CDR3 is 13 residues. The CDR3 here is CSVGGTGRETQYF. CDR3 nucleotides: TGCAGCGTTGGTGGGACAGGGCGAGAGACCCAGTACTTC.

At least ten counts were recorded for this clonotype. The rearrangement links TRBV12-3 or TRBV12-4 to TRBJ1-1; D not certain. The V end lost 6 bases, the J end lost 5 bases, and 16 bases lay between the germline ends. CDR3 length equals 14 residues. CDR3 region: CASRAGQLETEAFF. DNA for the CDR3: TGTGCCAGCAGAGCCGGTCAACTGGAGACTGAAGCTTTCTTT.

This chain links TRBV5-1 with TRBJ1-1; possibly TRBD1 for D (5 bases). Germline V gene data show CDR1 as SGHRS and CDR2 as YFSETQ. Trimming removed 0 bases from V and 7 bases from J, with 10 bases in between. The CDR3 is 13 amino acids. The CDR3 sequence is CASSLGSQGEAFF. CDR3 in DNA: TGCGCCAGCAGCTTGGGGTCCCAGGGTGAAGCTTTCTTT.

This clonotype has more than one count but fewer than ten. The chain uses TRBV20-1 and TRBJ1-6; maybe TRBD1 (6 bases). The V gene's germline CDR1 is DFQATT and CDR2 SNEGSKA (reference sequence). This CDR3 comprises 16 residues. With 0 bases removed from V and 0 bases from J, the gap between germline ends came to 9 bases. The CDR3 here is CSARETGSSYNSPLHF. Written as DNA, the CDR3 is TGCAGTGCTAGAGAAACAGGGAGCTCCTATAATTCACCCCTCCACTTT.

This clonotype was counted ten times or more. J is TRBJ1-4 and V is TRBV30; D not resolved. This CDR3 has 14 residues. Looked up from germline, CDR1 is GTSNPN and CDR2 is SVGIG (reference sequence). V lost 2 bases and J lost 10, with 17 bases in between. Here the CDR3 reads CAWSSIRSYAKLFF. The CDR3 DNA reads as TGTGCCTGGAGTAGCATACGGTCCTACGCAAAACTGTTTTTT. The full variable domain, rest sourced from reference TRBV30 and TRBJ1-4, is SQTIHQWPATLVQPVGSPLSLECTVEGTSNPNLYWYRQAAGRGLQLLFYSVGIGQISSEVPQNLSASRPQDRQFILSSKKLLLSDSGFYLCAWSSIRSYAKLFFGSGTQLSVL.

As DNA, the CDR3 is TGTGCCAGCAGTTTAACTAGACTAAATGAGCAGTTCTTC. It codes for CASSLTRLNEQFF. The chain combines TRBV28 with TRBJ2-1; a possible D gene is TRBD2 (5 bases). Trimming shortened V by 2 bases and J by 7 bases, and 9 bases separated the two germline ends. Looked up from germline, CDR1 is MDHEN and CDR2 is SYDVKM. The CDR3 covers 13 residues.

This chain connects TRBV10-2 to TRBJ2-5; perhaps TRBD1 as D (5 bases). V was cut by 0 bases and J by 3 bases, with 8 bases left in between. CDR1 is WSHSY, CDR2 SAAADI, per germline. The CDR3 runs to 14 residues. The CDR3 sequence: CASSESRGEETQYF. The CDR3 DNA is TGCGCCAGCAGTGAGTCAAGGGGTGAAGAGACCCAGTACTTC.